This entry lists 28 T cell receptor beta chains sequenced from one sample in a study of beta chain features in type 1 diabetes listed by TCRdb under 2018. What the research found in general, with its limitations: A moderate but significant shortening of TCRB CDR3 length was observed in type 1 diabetes patients in all four CD4+ subsets.

What these receptors recognize is not known. Libraries were made using the immunoSEQ multiplex PCR assay. The entire isolated RNA was reverse transcribed using the High Capacity cDNA Reverse Transcription Kit, and thus expressed TCRB transcripts were sequenced. TCRdb provides this immuneACCESS table in a form limited to in-frame rearrangements. Some clones are lacking; in checked studies, under half of them reflect an unresolved V gene, and why the rest are absent is not known. This sample has 150,000 to 200,000 clones in its table, and 9% to 10% of those were observed once. 0.65% to 0.9% of the sample belongs to the ten largest clones. The material sequenced was central memory CD4+ T cells from blood. The receptors were gathered from a young woman with type 1 diabetes.

The V call is TRBV9, the J call TRBJ2-3, with a weak D call TRBD2 (5 bases). The germline gives CDR1 SGDLS, CDR2 YYNGEE. The ends were cut back, 0 bases at V and 9 bases at J, with 14 bases in the middle. CDR3 length: 14 amino acids. The CDR3 spells CASSVAGGLGTQYF. The CDR3 bases are TGTGCCAGCAGCGTAGCAGGAGGCCTTGGAACGCAGTATTTT.

The rearrangement uses TRBV4-2 and TRBJ1-1; the D gene is possibly TRBD1 (6 bases). Germline CDR1 LGHNA, CDR2 YNFKEQ. This CDR3 has 16 amino acids. V gave up 4 bases and J gave up 1 base, with 16 bases separating them. CDR3 nucleotides: TGTGCCAGCAGCCGAGCGCGAGGGGGGGAGAACACTGAAGCTTTCTTT. This encodes CASSRARGGENTEAFF.

In this sample, this clone turned up a few times. Other DNA variants within this sample encode the same CDR3. The chain combines TRBV7-3 with TRBJ2-1; 7 positions agree with TRBD2. The CDR3 totals 15 residues. Germline CDR1 and CDR2: SGHTA and FQGTGA. With V trimmed by 2 bases and J by 0 bases, 1 base remained unmatched. The CDR3 loop is CASSLSSGSYNEQFF. CDR3 sequence (DNA): TGTGCCAGCAGCTTATCTAGCGGCTCCTACAATGAGCAGTTCTTC. Looking up the rest from reference TRBV7-3 and TRBJ2-1 gives the full variable domain: GAGVSQTPSNKVTEKGKYVELRCDPISGHTALYWYRQSLGQGPEFLIYFQGTGAADDSGLPNDRFFAVRPEGSVSTLKIQRTERGDSAVYLCASSLSSGSYNEQFFGPGTRLTVL.

This clone has ten or more counts. The chain joins TRBV2 to TRBJ1-5; possibly TRBD1 for D (5 bases). The CDR3 has 14 residues. The germline V and J ends were trimmed by 5 bases and 2 bases, with 10 bases remaining between them. The V gene's germline CDR1 is SNHLY and CDR2 FYNNEI. The CDR3 protein is CASSWTRGNQPQHF. In DNA, the CDR3 is TGTGCCAGCAGTTGGACACGCGGCAATCAGCCCCAGCATTTT.

Worth noting for this clone: Other nucleotide sequences from this sample produce the same CDR3. V and J are TRBV18 and TRBJ1-2; D may be TRBD1 (6 bases). This CDR3 spans 13 amino acids. CDR1 and CDR2 (germline): KGHSH, LQKENI. The V gene lost 3 bases and the J gene lost 6 bases, with 11 bases spanning the gap. In DNA form, the CDR3 reads TGTGCCAGCTCACCGGAACAGGGAAATGGCTACACCTTC. Protein product: CASSPEQGNGYTF.

The gene calls are TRBV11-2 and TRBJ1-1; 7 bases line up with TRBD1. V shed 5 bases and J 2 bases; nucleotides not matched to a gene: 5. The CDR3 length is 14 residues. Germline V gene data show CDR1 as SGHAT and CDR2 as FQNNGV. CDR3 nucleotides: TGTGCCAGCAGCGCCGACAGGGACAACACTGAAGCTTTCTTT. Encoded protein: CASSADRDNTEAFF.

This rearrangement joins TRBV28 to TRBJ2-3; 13 bases fit TRBD2. V lost 6 bases, J lost 1 base, and 1 base stayed unmatched. Per germline, CDR1 MDHEN and CDR2 SYDVKM. The CDR3 consists of 15 residues. The CDR3 spells CASRGTSGGTDTQYF. The CDR3 DNA is TGTGCCAGCAGGGGGACTAGCGGGGGCACAGATACGCAGTATTTT.

This clone was recorded a few times. This chain connects TRBV15 to TRBJ2-4; D gene unclear. The CDR3 has 16 residues. CDR1 and CDR2 from the germline V gene are LNHNV and YYDKDF (reference sequence). The V end lost 3 bases, the J end lost 0 bases, and 12 bases lay between the germline ends. The CDR3 DNA reads TGTGCCACCAGCAGCCCAGGCACACTAGCCAAAAACATTCAGTACTTC. Translated: CATSSPGTLAKNIQYF. Together with reference TRBV15 and TRBJ2-4, the CDR3 gives the full variable domain: DAMVIQNPRYQVTQFGKPVTLSCSQTLNHNVMYWYQQKSSQAPKLLFHYYDKDFNNEADTPDNFQSRRPNTSFCFLDIRSPGLGDTAMYLCATSSPGTLAKNIQYFGAGTRLSVL.

This clone showed up just a few times. The chain carries TRBV27 and TRBJ2-1, with D perhaps matching TRBD1 (5 bases). Germline V gene lookup returns CDR1 MNHEY and CDR2 SMNVEV (reference sequence). The V end was cut by 2 bases, the J end by 0 bases, with 8 bases between. This CDR3 has 15 residues. The CDR3 loop reads CASSLGRDSYNEQFF. In DNA, the CDR3 is TGTGCCAGCAGTTTAGGCAGGGACTCCTACAATGAGCAGTTCTTC.

The rearrangement uses TRBV10-2 and TRBJ2-3; a possible D gene is TRBD2 (6 bases). Germline lookup yields CDR1 WSHSY and CDR2 SAAADI. This CDR3 has 15 amino acids. Trimming shortened V by 5 bases and J by 0 bases, and 12 bases separated the two germline ends. CDR3 region: CASSRLAKSTDTQYF. CDR3 bases: TGCGCCAGCAGTCGTCTAGCGAAAAGCACAGATACGCAGTATTTT.

The chain carries TRBV5-4 and TRBJ2-2; TRBD1 might be the D (6 bases). The CDR3 totals 15 residues. With 5 bases removed from V and 4 bases from J, the gap between germline ends came to 15 bases. Per the germline V gene, CDR1 is SGHNT and CDR2 is YYREEE (reference sequence). The CDR3 DNA follows: TGTGCCAGCAGACGATCGTCAGGGGTCACCGGGGAGCTGTTTTTT. Its translation is CASRRSSGVTGELFF. The full variable domain, with the rest looked up from reference TRBV5-4 and TRBJ2-2, is ETGVTQSPTHLIKTRGQQVTLRCSSQSGHNTVSWYQQALGQGPQFIFQYYREEENGRGNFPPRFSGLQFPNYSSELNVNALELDDSALYLCASRRSSGVTGELFFGEGSRLTVL.

V and J are TRBV15 and TRBJ1-1, with TRBD1 matching 7 bases. Per the germline V gene, CDR1 is LNHNV and CDR2 is YYDKDF (reference sequence). Losses at the gene ends were 2 bases for V and 10 bases for J; bases not matched to a gene: 7. This CDR3 is built from 13 residues. The CDR3 sequence is CATSRYRGRGAFF. The CDR3 coding sequence is TGTGCCACCAGCAGATACAGGGGTAGGGGAGCTTTCTTT.

There are a few counts of this clone. J is TRBJ2-1 and V is TRBV11-2; 9 bases fit TRBD2. The CDR3 runs to 15 residues. CDR1 and CDR2 from the germline V gene are SGHAT and FQNNGV. The junction had 11 bases not matched to a gene; V was cut back by 6 bases and J by 8 bases. This chain's CDR3 is CASSYIAGVLDEQFF. DNA for the CDR3: TGTGCCAGCAGTTATATAGCGGGAGTACTCGATGAGCAGTTCTTC.

This clone was seen a handful of times. The sample has other DNA sequences that encode this CDR3 too. V is TRBV5-4 and J is TRBJ1-5, with D unclear. CDR3 length: 13 residues. The V end lost 0 bases, the J end lost 4 bases, and 5 bases lay between the germline ends. Per germline, CDR1 SGHNT and CDR2 YYREEE (reference sequence). The CDR3 spells CASSLDKNQPQHF. The CDR3 region has the DNA TGTGCCAGCAGCTTGGACAAGAATCAGCCCCAGCATTTT.

This clone was picked up a small number of times. The CDR3 reads CASSQDLGGGRSNQPQHF. The CDR3 bases are TGCGCCAGCAGCCAAGATCTCGGGGGAGGTCGTAGCAATCAGCCCCAGCATTTT. The chain joins TRBV4-1 to TRBJ1-5; a weak D match, TRBD1 (5 bases). Trimming removed 0 bases at V and 0 bases at J, with 15 bases between. Germline-derived CDR1 and CDR2 are MGHRA and YSYEKL. The CDR3 has 18 residues.

This clone was picked up a small number of times. The V and J genes are TRBV6-8 and TRBJ2-7, with 9 bases identical to TRBD1. CDR1 and CDR2 (germline): MNHGY, SAAAGT. After removal of 0 bases from V and 3 bases from J, the junction contained 9 bases not matched to a gene. CDR3 length: 17 amino acids. The CDR3 sequence: CASSYSVRRQGDYEQYF. CDR3 coding DNA: TGTGCCAGCAGTTACTCGGTTCGTCGACAGGGGGACTACGAGCAGTACTTC.

The chain links TRBV30 to TRBJ1-5; D not certain. V was pared by 0 bases and J by 4 bases, with 16 bases between. Germline-derived CDR1 and CDR2 are GTSNPN and SVGIG (reference sequence). This CDR3 comprises 16 residues. Written as DNA, the CDR3 is TGTGCCTGGAGTGTAGGCAGTCAGAGGGCTAATCAGCCCCAGCATTTT. It translates to CAWSVGSQRANQPQHF.

There are a few counts of this clone. The chain uses TRBV20-1 and TRBJ2-2; possibly TRBD2 for D (5 bases). Per the germline V gene, CDR1 is DFQATT and CDR2 is SNEGSKA (reference sequence). This CDR3 comprises 11 residues. In DNA, the CDR3 is TGCTCCGGGACGAACACCGGGGAGCTGTTTTTT. It yields the protein CSGTNTGELFF.

This clone was seen only a few times. The chain uses TRBV14 and TRBJ2-2; D remains unclear. The V gene's germline CDR1 is SGHDN and CDR2 FVKESK. The CDR3 loop spans 12 amino acids. The germline V and J ends were trimmed by 1 base and 6 bases, with 3 bases remaining between them. The CDR3 is CASSQVAGELFF. The CDR3 bases are TGTGCCAGCAGCCAAGTAGCCGGGGAGCTGTTTTTT.

The chain is built from TRBV5-1 and TRBJ2-5; 9 bases are shared with TRBD1. The CDR3 is 16 residues long. Per germline, CDR1 SGHRS and CDR2 YFSETQ. J lost 5 bases, V lost 4 bases, and 12 bases had no gene match. CDR3: CASSPDWDRDMETQYF. The DNA of the CDR3 is TGCGCCAGCAGCCCGGACTGGGACAGGGACATGGAGACCCAGTACTTC.

The V and J genes are TRBV5-1 and TRBJ2-7; 8 nucleotides line up with TRBD2. The CDR3 covers 14 residues. The J segment lost 3 bases and the V segment lost 1 base, leaving 3 bases of the junction unmatched. Germline CDR1 is SGHRS and CDR2 is YFSETQ. DNA of the CDR3: TGCGCCAGCAGCTTGCTAGGGACTAGCTACGAGCAGTACTTC. Translated: CASSLLGTSYEQYF.

About this clone: In the same sample, other DNA sequences code for this CDR3. The V call is TRBV6-1, the J call TRBJ1-1; the D is unclear. The CDR3 sequence is 12 residues long. With 6 bases removed from V and 0 bases from J, the gap between germline ends came to 5 bases. Germline V gene data show CDR1 as MNHNS and CDR2 as SASEGT. CDR3 loop: CASRTVNTEAFF. CDR3 coding DNA: TGTGCCAGCAGGACTGTGAACACTGAAGCTTTCTTT.

The chain recombines TRBV9 with TRBJ2-5; 7 bases align to TRBD2. J lost 5 bases, V lost 7 bases, and 5 bases had no gene match. Germline-derived CDR1 and CDR2 are SGDLS and YYNGEE. This CDR3 contains 12 residues. As DNA, the CDR3 is TGTGCCAGCGGACGTAGCGGGGAGACCCAGTACTTC. Protein product: CASGRSGETQYF.

CDR3 DNA: TGTGCCTGGAGTAGGGGGTCCAATCAGCCCCAGCATTTT. Translation: CAWSRGSNQPQHF. The chain joins TRBV30 to TRBJ1-5, with D maybe TRBD1 (6 bases). Trimming cost V 2 bases and J 3 bases, with 8 bases left between them. Germline V CDR1 and CDR2: GTSNPN, SVGIG (reference sequence). The CDR3 totals 13 residues.

This clone was counted between two and nine times. The J gene is TRBJ2-7, the V gene TRBV25-1, with 7 bases that match TRBD1. Germline loops: CDR1 MGHDK, CDR2 SYGVNS. J lost 6 bases, V lost 7 bases, and 6 bases had no gene match. This CDR3 has 12 residues. The CDR3 nucleotides read TGTGCCAGCAACCATGACAGGGCCGAGCAGTACTTC. It encodes CASNHDRAEQYF.

The chain has TRBV7-3 and TRBJ2-3, with a weak D call TRBD2 (5 bases). There are 12 residues in the CDR3. Germline values: CDR1 SGHTA, CDR2 FQGTGA. Trimming removed 5 bases from V and 4 bases from J, with 7 bases in between. The CDR3 region is CASSIAPDTQYF. In DNA form, the CDR3 reads TGTGCCAGCAGCATAGCGCCAGATACGCAGTATTTT.

The chain has TRBV15 and TRBJ2-7; D is uncertain. This CDR3 is built from 13 residues. The V end was cut by 0 bases, the J end by 6 bases, with 9 bases between. In germline, CDR1 is LNHNV, CDR2 YYDKDF (reference sequence). CDR3 DNA sequence: TGTGCCACCAGCAGAGATAAATATCGCGAGCAGTACTTC. Residues: CATSRDKYREQYF.

The chain employs TRBV28 and TRBJ2-4; TRBD1 matches 10 bases. J lost 6 bases, V lost 4 bases, and 6 bases had no gene match. Germline values: CDR1 MDHEN, CDR2 SYDVKM. The CDR3 totals 15 residues. Here the CDR3 reads CASSSQTGGSNIQYF. CDR3 DNA sequence: TGTGCCAGCAGTTCCCAGACAGGGGGCTCAAACATTCAGTACTTC. The full variable domain, in which reference TRBV28 and TRBJ2-4 provide the parts outside the CDR3, is DVKVTQSSRYLVKRTGEKVFLECVQDMDHENMFWYRQDPGLGLRLIYFSYDVKMKEKGDIPEGYSVSREKKERFSLILESASTNQTSMYLCASSSQTGGSNIQYFGAGTRLSVL.